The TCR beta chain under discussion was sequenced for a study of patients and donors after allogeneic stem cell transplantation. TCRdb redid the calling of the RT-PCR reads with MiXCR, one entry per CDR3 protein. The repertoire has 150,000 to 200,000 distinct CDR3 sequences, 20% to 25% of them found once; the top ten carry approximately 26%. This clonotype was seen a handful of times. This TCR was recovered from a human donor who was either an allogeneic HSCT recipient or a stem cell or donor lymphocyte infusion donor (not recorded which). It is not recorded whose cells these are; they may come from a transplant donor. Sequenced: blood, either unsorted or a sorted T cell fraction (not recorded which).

The chain's CDR3 is CASSLSQTYEQYF. CDR3 DNA: TGCGCCAGCAGCTTGAGCCAGACCTACGAGCAGTACTTC. The chain joins TRBV5-1 to TRBJ2-7; D is ambiguous. There are 13 residues in the CDR3. Germline V lookup: CDR1 SGHRS, CDR2 YFSETQ. V was trimmed by 1 base and J by 2 bases, leaving 7 bases between them.